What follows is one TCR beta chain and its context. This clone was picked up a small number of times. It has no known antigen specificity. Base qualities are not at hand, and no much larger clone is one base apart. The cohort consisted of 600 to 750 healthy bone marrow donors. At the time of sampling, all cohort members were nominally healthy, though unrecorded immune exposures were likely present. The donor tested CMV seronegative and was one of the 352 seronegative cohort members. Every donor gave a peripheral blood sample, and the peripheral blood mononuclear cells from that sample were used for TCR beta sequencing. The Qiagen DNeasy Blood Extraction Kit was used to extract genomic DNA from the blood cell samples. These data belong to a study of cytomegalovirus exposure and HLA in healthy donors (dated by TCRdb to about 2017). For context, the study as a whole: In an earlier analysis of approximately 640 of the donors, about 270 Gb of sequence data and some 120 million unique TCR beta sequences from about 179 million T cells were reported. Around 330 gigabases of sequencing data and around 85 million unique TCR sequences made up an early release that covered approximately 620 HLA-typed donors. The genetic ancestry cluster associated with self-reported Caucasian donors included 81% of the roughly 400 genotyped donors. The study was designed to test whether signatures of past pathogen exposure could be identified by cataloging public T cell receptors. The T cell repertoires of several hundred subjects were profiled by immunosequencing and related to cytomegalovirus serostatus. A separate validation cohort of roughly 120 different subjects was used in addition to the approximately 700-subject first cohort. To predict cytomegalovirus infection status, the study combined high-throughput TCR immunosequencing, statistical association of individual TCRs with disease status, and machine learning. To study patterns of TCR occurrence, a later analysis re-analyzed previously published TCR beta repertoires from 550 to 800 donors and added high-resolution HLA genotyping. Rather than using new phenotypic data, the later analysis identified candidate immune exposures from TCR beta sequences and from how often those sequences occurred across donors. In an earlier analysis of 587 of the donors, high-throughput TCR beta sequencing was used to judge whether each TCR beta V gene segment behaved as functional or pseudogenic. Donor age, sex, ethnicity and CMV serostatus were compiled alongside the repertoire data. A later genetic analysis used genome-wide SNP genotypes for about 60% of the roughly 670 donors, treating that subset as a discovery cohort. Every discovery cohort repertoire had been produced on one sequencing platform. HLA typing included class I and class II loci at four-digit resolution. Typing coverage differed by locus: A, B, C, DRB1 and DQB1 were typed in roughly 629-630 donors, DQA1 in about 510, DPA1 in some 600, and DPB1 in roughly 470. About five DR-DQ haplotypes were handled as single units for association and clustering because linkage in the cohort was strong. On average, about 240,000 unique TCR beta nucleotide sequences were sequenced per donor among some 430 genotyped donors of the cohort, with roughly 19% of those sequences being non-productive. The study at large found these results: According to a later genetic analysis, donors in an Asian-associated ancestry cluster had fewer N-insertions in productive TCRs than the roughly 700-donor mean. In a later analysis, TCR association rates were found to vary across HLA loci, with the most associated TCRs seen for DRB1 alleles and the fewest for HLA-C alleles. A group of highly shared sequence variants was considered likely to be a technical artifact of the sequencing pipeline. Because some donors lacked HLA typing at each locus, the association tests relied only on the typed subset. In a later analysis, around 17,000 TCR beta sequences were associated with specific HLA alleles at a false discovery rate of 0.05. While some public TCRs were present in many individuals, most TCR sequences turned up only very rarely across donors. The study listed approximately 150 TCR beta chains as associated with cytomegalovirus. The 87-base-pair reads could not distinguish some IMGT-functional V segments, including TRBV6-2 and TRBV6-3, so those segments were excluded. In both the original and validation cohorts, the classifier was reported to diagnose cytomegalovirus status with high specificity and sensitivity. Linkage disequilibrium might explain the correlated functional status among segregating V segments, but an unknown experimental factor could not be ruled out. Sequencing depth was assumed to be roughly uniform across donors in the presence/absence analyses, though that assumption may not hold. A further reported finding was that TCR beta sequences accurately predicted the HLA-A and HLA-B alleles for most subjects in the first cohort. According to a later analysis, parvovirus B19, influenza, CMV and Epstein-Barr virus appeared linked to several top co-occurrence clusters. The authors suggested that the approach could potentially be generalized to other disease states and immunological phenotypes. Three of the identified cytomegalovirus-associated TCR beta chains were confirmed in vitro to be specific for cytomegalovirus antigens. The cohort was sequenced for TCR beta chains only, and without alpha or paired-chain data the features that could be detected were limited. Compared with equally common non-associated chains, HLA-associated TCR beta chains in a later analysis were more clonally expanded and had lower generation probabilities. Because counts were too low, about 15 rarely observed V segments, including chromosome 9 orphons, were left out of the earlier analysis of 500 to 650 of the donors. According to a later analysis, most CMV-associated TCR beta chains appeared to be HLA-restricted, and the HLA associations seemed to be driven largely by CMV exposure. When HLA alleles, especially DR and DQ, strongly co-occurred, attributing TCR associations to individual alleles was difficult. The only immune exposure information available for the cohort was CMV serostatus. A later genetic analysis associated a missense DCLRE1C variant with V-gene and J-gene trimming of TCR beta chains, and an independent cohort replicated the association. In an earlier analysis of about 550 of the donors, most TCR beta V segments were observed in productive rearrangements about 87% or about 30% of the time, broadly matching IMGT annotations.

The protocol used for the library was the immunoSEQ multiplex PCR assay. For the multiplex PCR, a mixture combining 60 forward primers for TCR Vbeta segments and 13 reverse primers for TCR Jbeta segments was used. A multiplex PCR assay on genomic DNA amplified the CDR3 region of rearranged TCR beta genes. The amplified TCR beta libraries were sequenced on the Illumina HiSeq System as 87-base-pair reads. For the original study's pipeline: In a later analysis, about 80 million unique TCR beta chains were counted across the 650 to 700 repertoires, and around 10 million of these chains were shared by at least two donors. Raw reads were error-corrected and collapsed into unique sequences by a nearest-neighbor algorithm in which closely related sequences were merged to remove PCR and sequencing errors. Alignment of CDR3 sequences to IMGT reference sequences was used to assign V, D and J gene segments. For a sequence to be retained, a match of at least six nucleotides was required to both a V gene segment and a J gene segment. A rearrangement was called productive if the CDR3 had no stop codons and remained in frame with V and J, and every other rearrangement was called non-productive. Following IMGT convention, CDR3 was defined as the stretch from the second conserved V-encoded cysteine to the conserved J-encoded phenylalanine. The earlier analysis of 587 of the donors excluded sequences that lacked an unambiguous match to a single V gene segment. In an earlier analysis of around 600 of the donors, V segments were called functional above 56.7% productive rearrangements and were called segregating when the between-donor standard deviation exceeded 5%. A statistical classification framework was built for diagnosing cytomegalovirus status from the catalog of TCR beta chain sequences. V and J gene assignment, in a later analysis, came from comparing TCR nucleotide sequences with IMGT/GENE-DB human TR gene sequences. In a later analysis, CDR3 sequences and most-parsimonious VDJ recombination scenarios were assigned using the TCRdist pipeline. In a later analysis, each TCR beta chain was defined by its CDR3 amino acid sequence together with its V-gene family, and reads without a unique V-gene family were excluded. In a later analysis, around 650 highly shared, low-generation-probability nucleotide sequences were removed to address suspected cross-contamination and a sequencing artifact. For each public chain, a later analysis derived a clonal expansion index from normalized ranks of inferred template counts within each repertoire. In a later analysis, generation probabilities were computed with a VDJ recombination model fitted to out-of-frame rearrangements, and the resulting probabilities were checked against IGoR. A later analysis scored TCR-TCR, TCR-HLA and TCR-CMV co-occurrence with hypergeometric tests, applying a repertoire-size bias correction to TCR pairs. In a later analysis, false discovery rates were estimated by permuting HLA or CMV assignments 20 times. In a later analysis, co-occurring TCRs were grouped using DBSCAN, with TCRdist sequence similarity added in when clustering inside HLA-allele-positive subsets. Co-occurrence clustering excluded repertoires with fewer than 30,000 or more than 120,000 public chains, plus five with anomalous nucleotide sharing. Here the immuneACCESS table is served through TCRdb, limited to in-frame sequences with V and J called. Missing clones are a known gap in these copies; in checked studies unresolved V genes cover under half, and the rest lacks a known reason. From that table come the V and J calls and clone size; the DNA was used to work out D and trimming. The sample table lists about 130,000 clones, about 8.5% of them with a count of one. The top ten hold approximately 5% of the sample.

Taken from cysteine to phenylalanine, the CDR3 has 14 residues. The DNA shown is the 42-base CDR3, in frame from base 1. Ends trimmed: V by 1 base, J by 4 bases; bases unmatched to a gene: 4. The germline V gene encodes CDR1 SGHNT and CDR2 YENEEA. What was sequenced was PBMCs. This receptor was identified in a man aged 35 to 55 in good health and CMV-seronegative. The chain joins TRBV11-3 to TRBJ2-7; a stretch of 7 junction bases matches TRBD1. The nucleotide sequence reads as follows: TGTGCCAGCAGCTTAGGGGGACAGCGATACGAGCAGTACTTC. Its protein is CASSLGGQRYEQYF.